The next 26 T cell receptor beta chains were all read from a single sample in a study of blood T cell repertoires in COVID-19. Produced via immunoSEQ multiplex PCR; TCRdb's table is partial and in-frame only. Here the sample spans about 180,000 clones, about 90% being singletons. Material for sequencing was PBMCs or T cells enriched from blood (not recorded which). These receptors all come from a woman aged 18 to 35 who had recovered from COVID-19.

The rearrangement uses TRBV3-1 (or the pseudogene TRBV3-2) and TRBJ2-7, with D perhaps matching TRBD2 (5 bases). Germline CDR1 reads LGHDT; CDR2 reads YNNKEL (reference sequence). The CDR3 is made up of 13 amino acids. V lost 4 bases to trimming and J lost 6 bases, with 13 bases between them. CDR3 in amino acids: CASSPRVLGEQYF. CDR3 nucleotide sequence: TGTGCCAGCAGCCCGCGGGTCCTGGGCGAGCAGTACTTC.

The chain combines TRBV5-1 with TRBJ2-7, with 9 nucleotides matching TRBD1. After removal of 0 bases from V and 6 bases from J, the junction contained 10 bases not matched to a gene. Germline lookup yields CDR1 SGHRS and CDR2 YFSETQ. This CDR3 contains 16 residues. Here the CDR3 reads CASSLVSGQGIAEQYF. The CDR3 bases are TGCGCCAGCAGCTTGGTTTCAGGACAGGGGATAGCCGAGCAGTACTTC.

This clone has only a few counts. V and J are TRBV27 and TRBJ2-1; 11 bases align to TRBD2. The CDR3 consists of 17 residues. Germline CDR1 MNHEY, CDR2 SMNVEV (reference sequence). Trimming at V came to 3 bases and at J to 1 base, leaving 5 bases not matched to a gene. In DNA form, the CDR3 reads TGTGCCAGCAGTTTTCTAGCGGGAGGTGGGTCCTACAATGAGCAGTTCTTC. Translating it yields CASSFLAGGGSYNEQFF.

The chain is built from TRBV10-3 and TRBJ2-2, with a tentative D call TRBD2 (6 bases). The CDR3 runs to 14 residues. V lost 4 bases, J lost 7 bases, and 13 bases lay in between. CDR1 and CDR2 from the germline V gene are ENHRY and SYGVKD. CDR3 protein: CAISARLGDGELFF. In nucleotides, the CDR3 is TGTGCCATCAGTGCACGACTAGGAGACGGGGAGCTGTTTTTT.

The CDR3 loop reads CASRASLAGGYNEQFF. CDR3 bases: TGTGCCAGCAGAGCTTCGCTAGCGGGGGGTTACAATGAGCAGTTCTTC. The chain links TRBV9 to TRBJ2-1; 11 bases map to TRBD2. The CDR3 has 16 amino acids. Germline CDR1 is SGDLS and CDR2 is YYNGEE. The V gene end was trimmed by 5 bases and the J gene end by 4 bases; junction bases not matched to a gene: 8.

The CDR3 reads CATVRGTNYGYTF. The CDR3 DNA follows: TGTGCCACGGTCCGAGGGACTAACTATGGCTACACCTTC. The J gene is TRBJ1-2, the V gene TRBV28; D uncertain. V lost 10 bases to trimming and J lost 0 bases, with 12 bases between them. Germline V lookup: CDR1 MDHEN, CDR2 SYDVKM. The CDR3 sequence is 13 residues long.

The chain uses TRBV5-1 and TRBJ2-7, with 7 positions matching TRBD1. Looked up from germline, CDR1 is SGHRS and CDR2 is YFSETQ. V lost 0 bases and J lost 4; bases outside the gene matches: 10. The CDR3 is made up of 16 amino acids. The CDR3 protein is CASSLGTGTGAYEQYF. CDR3 nucleotide sequence: TGCGCCAGCAGCTTGGGGACAGGCACAGGGGCATACGAGCAGTACTTC.

This chain uses TRBV2 with TRBJ1-2; weak D call: TRBD1 (6 bases). Trimming stripped 6 bases from V and 4 bases from J, with 15 bases between. Looked up from germline, CDR1 is SNHLY and CDR2 is FYNNEI. The CDR3 extends over 14 amino acids. The CDR3 spells CASSLRGLVYGYTF. The CDR3 bases are TGTGCCAGCAGCCTCAGGGGCCTGGTCTATGGCTACACCTTC.

The chain recombines TRBV2 with TRBJ1-2; no definite D call. CDR1 is SNHLY and CDR2 is FYNNEI in the germline V gene. Deletions cut 2 bases from V and 7 bases from J, with 5 bases between. The CDR3 totals 11 residues. The CDR3 loop is CASSETIGYTF. The DNA for the CDR3 is TGTGCCAGCAGTGAAACTATTGGCTACACCTTC.

This chain connects TRBV6-5 to TRBJ1-1, with a tentative D call TRBD1 (6 bases). Germline V lookup: CDR1 MNHEY, CDR2 SVGAGI. V dropped 5 bases and J dropped 1 base, with 14 bases sitting between them. The CDR3 has 15 amino acids. The CDR3 nucleotides read TGTGCCAGCAGTCCCAACAGGGAGCGGAACACTGAAGCTTTCTTT. It translates to CASSPNRERNTEAFF.

This rearrangement joins TRBV6-2 or TRBV6-3 to TRBJ1-1; 12 nucleotides match TRBD1. The trim removed 5 bases at V and 3 bases at J, leaving 13 bases unmatched. The CDR3 has 18 residues. Germline V gene lookup returns CDR1 MNHEY and CDR2 SVGEGT. As DNA, the CDR3 is TGTGCCAGCAGTGATATGCCGGGACAGGGGGCGCGTCACACTGAAGCTTTCTTT. Protein sequence: CASSDMPGQGARHTEAFF.

V gene TRBV7-2 combines with J gene TRBJ2-2; a possible D gene is TRBD1 (6 bases). This CDR3 region has 14 residues. CDR1 is SGHTA and CDR2 is FQGNSA in the germline V gene. V was pared by 4 bases and J by 4 bases, with 10 bases between. This CDR3 reads CASSSLQGTGELFF. Written as DNA, the CDR3 is TGTGCCAGCAGCTCTTTACAGGGCACCGGGGAGCTGTTTTTT.

The chain carries TRBV19 and TRBJ1-1; TRBD1 aligns across 7 bases. Trimming at V came to 4 bases and at J to 2 bases, leaving 7 bases not matched to a gene. The CDR3 has 15 residues. Per the germline V gene, CDR1 is LNHDA and CDR2 is SQIVND (reference sequence). The CDR3 here is CASSNQGQINTEAFF. The CDR3 region has the DNA TGTGCCAGTAGTAACCAGGGACAGATAAACACTGAAGCTTTCTTT.

The genes are TRBV7-2 and TRBJ2-4; no reliable D call. The CDR3 is made up of 15 amino acids. Germline lookup yields CDR1 SGHTA and CDR2 FQGNSA. Trimming shortened V by 4 bases and J by 3 bases, and 13 bases separated the two germline ends. Here the CDR3 reads CASSSTQSVKNIQYF. CDR3 in DNA: TGTGCCAGCAGCTCCACCCAAAGCGTCAAAAACATTCAGTACTTC.

This clone has a single count. The chain recombines TRBV10-3 with TRBJ2-3; 11 nucleotides line up with TRBD2. Germline V CDR1 and CDR2: ENHRY, SYGVKD. V lost 10 bases, J lost 0 bases, and 3 bases stayed unmatched. The CDR3 is 14 amino acids. The chain's CDR3 is CATLAGGSTDTQYF. CDR3 bases: TGTGCCACCTTAGCGGGGGGGAGCACAGATACGCAGTATTTT.

The chain joins TRBV5-1 to TRBJ2-1, with 7 bases aligning to TRBD2. This CDR3 region has 16 residues. The trim removed 4 bases at V and 4 bases at J, leaving 11 bases unmatched. Germline-derived CDR1 and CDR2 are SGHRS and YFSETQ. CDR3 sequence (DNA): TGCGCCAGCAGCGGATTGGGGCTAGCGGATTACAATGAGCAGTTCTTC. It encodes CASSGLGLADYNEQFF. Supplemented by reference TRBV5-1 and TRBJ2-1, the full variable domain reads KAGVTQTPRYLIKTRGQQVTLSCSPISGHRSVSWYQQTPGQGLQFLFEYFSETQRNKGNFPGRFSGRQFSNSRSEMNVSTLELGDSALYLCASSGLGLADYNEQFFGPGTRLTVL.

This sequence joins TRBV10-1 and TRBJ2-7; D perhaps matches TRBD1 (6 bases). The V and J ends lost 7 bases and 3 bases respectively, with 19 bases between them. Germline CDR1 WNHNN, CDR2 SYGVQD (reference sequence). The CDR3 has 15 residues. CDR3 nucleotides: TGCGCCAGCACTGACAGGTCGAAACCTTTCTACGAGCAGTACTTC. Translating gives CASTDRSKPFYEQYF.

The sample holds one count of this clone. This chain joins TRBV7-2 and TRBJ2-4; 9 bases are a match to TRBD2. The CDR3 is 13 amino acids. With 1 base clipped from V and 13 bases from J, the junction kept 5 bases outside the gene matches. The germline CDR1 and CDR2 sequences are SGHTA and FQGNSA. This chain's CDR3 is CASSLESSGAQYF. In nucleotides, the CDR3 is TGTGCCAGCAGCTTAGAGTCTAGCGGGGCCCAGTACTTC.

This sequence joins TRBV27 and TRBJ2-7; 7 nucleotides match TRBD1. The CDR3 runs 13 residues. The trim removed 5 bases at V and 1 base at J, leaving 2 bases unmatched. Germline V gene lookup returns CDR1 MNHEY and CDR2 SMNVEV (reference sequence). Written as DNA, the CDR3 is TGTGCCAGCAGTATGGGACAGTCCTACGAGCAGTACTTC. Amino acids: CASSMGQSYEQYF.

V usage is TRBV5-6 and J usage is TRBJ1-1; TRBD1 aligns across 9 bases. Germline V CDR1 and CDR2: SGHDT, YYEEEE. The J segment lost 3 bases and the V segment lost 1 base, leaving 7 bases of the junction unmatched. There are 16 residues in the CDR3. CDR3 sequence reads: CASSLWGQGLDTEAFF. In nucleotides, the CDR3 is TGTGCCAGCAGCTTGTGGGGACAGGGTTTAGACACTGAAGCTTTCTTT.

This clone appeared a single time. The rearrangement joins TRBV7-9 to TRBJ1-4; D gene ambiguous. V was shortened by 8 bases and J by 0 bases, with 10 bases between the two germline ends. In germline, CDR1 is SEHNR, CDR2 FQNEAQ (reference sequence). This CDR3 has 14 amino acids. CDR3: CASGSRSTNEKLFF. As DNA, the CDR3 is TGTGCCAGCGGATCCAGGTCAACTAATGAAAAACTGTTTTTT.

This chain joins TRBV7-2 and TRBJ1-1; D is possibly TRBD1 (6 bases). With 8 bases removed from V and 0 bases from J, the gap between germline ends came to 16 bases. The CDR3 has 15 residues. Germline V gene lookup returns CDR1 SGHTA and CDR2 FQGNSA. In DNA, the CDR3 is TGTGCCAGCGGACCCGGACAGTACATGAACACTGAAGCTTTCTTT. It codes for CASGPGQYMNTEAFF.

This clone occurred a few times. The V and J genes are TRBV5-5 and TRBJ2-2; D not resolved. The V gene's germline CDR1 is SGHKS and CDR2 YYEKEE (reference sequence). This CDR3 is 13 amino acids long. Between the trimmed V and J ends, which lost 7 bases and 1 base, there was a span of 8 bases. This chain's CDR3 is CASRQLNTGELFF. The CDR3 nucleotides are TGTGCCAGCCGCCAACTGAACACCGGGGAGCTGTTTTTT.

This chain joins TRBV18 and TRBJ1-1; no firm D call. The CDR3 contains 15 residues. Germline V gene lookup returns CDR1 KGHSH and CDR2 LQKENI. Trimming cost V 2 bases and J 6 bases, with 16 bases left between them. The DNA of the CDR3 is TGTGCCAGCTCACCAGGATCGGTCGGAGGGTCTGAAGCTTTCTTT. It specifies CASSPGSVGGSEAFF.

The CDR3 protein is CASSLAGTIYEQYF. CDR3 bases: TGTGCCAGCAGCTTAGCCGGGACAATCTACGAGCAGTACTTC. The V and J genes are TRBV7-8 and TRBJ2-7; weak D call: TRBD1 (6 bases). V was clipped by 0 bases and J by 3 bases, with 9 bases between them. Germline V CDR1 and CDR2: SGHVS, FQNEAQ. The length of the CDR3 is 14 residues.

The V gene is TRBV6-5, the J gene TRBJ2-7, with D possibly matching TRBD1 (6 bases). The length of the CDR3 is 14 residues. CDR1 and CDR2 from the germline V gene are MNHEY and SVGAGI. Between the trimmed V and J ends, which lost 4 bases and 4 bases, there was a span of 14 bases. The CDR3 DNA follows: TGTGCCAGCAGTTGGGCAGGGGAAAGGTACGAGCAGTACTTC. Its translation is CASSWAGERYEQYF.